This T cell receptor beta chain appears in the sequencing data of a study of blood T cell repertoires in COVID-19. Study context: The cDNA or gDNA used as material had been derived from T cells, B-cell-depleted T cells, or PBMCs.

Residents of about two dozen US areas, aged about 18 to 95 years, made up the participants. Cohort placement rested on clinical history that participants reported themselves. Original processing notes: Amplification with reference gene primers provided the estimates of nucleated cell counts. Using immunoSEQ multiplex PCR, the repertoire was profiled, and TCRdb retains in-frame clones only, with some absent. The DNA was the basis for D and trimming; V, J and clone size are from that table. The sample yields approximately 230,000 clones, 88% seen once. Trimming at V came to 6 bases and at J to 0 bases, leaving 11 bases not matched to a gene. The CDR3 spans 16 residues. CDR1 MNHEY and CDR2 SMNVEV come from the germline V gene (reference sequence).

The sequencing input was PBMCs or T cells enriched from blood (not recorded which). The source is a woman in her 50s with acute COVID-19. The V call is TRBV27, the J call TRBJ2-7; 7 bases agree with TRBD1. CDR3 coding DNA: TGTGCCAGCAGCGACACCGACAGGGATAACTCCTACGAGCAGTACTTC. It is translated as CASSDTDRDNSYEQYF.